The sequence of this T cell receptor (beta chain) was determined in a study of T cells after yellow fever vaccination. General study points: Although most clonotypes did not, a small share appeared in both CD4 and CD8 compartments.

Germline V CDR1 and CDR2: DFQATT, SNEGSKA (reference sequence). After removal of 2 bases from V and 9 bases from J, the junction contained 10 bases not matched to a gene. This CDR3 region has 14 residues. TCRdb re-called the 5' RACE reads through MiXCR, storing one row per CDR3 protein. In the table there are just under 600,000 distinct CDR3 sequences, less than 15% of which are singletons. Notes on this clonotype: Antigen specificity is unknown.

The chain links TRBV20-1 to TRBJ2-1; 7 bases are a match to TRBD2. The sequence was collected from a man in his thirties or forties who received the YFV17D yellow fever vaccine. This material consisted of PBMCs, taken on the day of the yellow fever booster vaccination. The CDR3 DNA sequence: TGCAGTGCTAGACCTACAGGACTAGTAGGTGAGCAGTTCTTC. Translated: CSARPTGLVGEQFF.